This paragraph reports one TCR beta chain. Its target is unknown. This sample was included in a study of cytomegalovirus exposure and HLA in healthy donors. Study background: From HLA-typed donors, an early data release held roughly 80 million unique TCRs. Whole-study findings and limits: Fewer N-insertions (relative to the roughly 670-donor mean) were reportedly seen in an Asian-associated ancestry cluster in a later analysis. Associated with cytomegalovirus, according to the listing, were around 160 TCR beta chains. Immune exposure information available was restricted to CMV serostatus.

Amplification used 60 Vbeta primers and 13 Jbeta primers. The method was immunoSEQ multiplex PCR; TCRdb's version includes in-frame clones alone and lacks a portion of them. The repertoire holds 170,000 or so clones, with roughly 86% as singletons. This sequence was found in a girl between 10 and 17 years old in good health and CMV-seropositive. Sequencing used PBMCs.

The CDR3 sequence: CSDRGNTEAFF. The CDR3 DNA reads TGCAGCGACAGGGGGAACACTGAAGCTTTCTTT. The gene calls are TRBV29-1 and TRBJ1-1, with 7 bases aligning to TRBD1. Germline assignment: CDR1 SQVTM and CDR2 ANQGSEA. The CDR3 has 11 amino acids. J gave up 1 base and V 7 bases, and 0 bases lay outside the gene matches.